A selection of T cell receptor beta chains follows, all from one sample in a study of a mutant IDH1 vaccine in newly diagnosed glioma. The antigens of these receptors remain unknown. The data were produced by immunoSEQ multiplex PCR, yet TCRdb's version contains in-frame clones alone and is incomplete. In the table there are approximately 30,000 clones, over 75% of which are singletons. Sequencing used PBMCs, obtained from a glioma patient whose treatment included an IDH1 peptide vaccine. These receptor sequences come from a woman aged 40 to 55 with glioma. CDR3s include the opening cysteine and the closing phenylalanine or tryptophan. The D gene is left open where the match is weak. Part of the rows lack a size; the others show once, few, many or a class for expanded clones.

TGTGCCAGCAGTCTCGGCCCACAAGCTTTCTTT,CASSLGPQAFF,-,-,TRBV27,TRBJ1-1
TGTGCCAGCAGTGAAGCGCTTCTAGAGCTAGCGGGGACCCCCGCAGATACGCAGTATTTT,CASSEALLELAGTPADTQYF,-,TRBD2,TRBV2,TRBJ2-3
TGTGCCAGCAGCCCCGGGGAGTACGAGCAGTACTTC,CASSPGEYEQYF,-,-,TRBV7-9,TRBJ2-7
TGTGCCAGCATGCCCGCCGGGAGGAACACTGAAGCTTTCTTT,CASMPAGRNTEAFF,-,-,TRBV6-1,TRBJ1-1
TGTGCCAGCAAGAAGGGGACCAATTCACCCCTCCACTTT,CASKKGTNSPLHF,-,-,TRBV2,TRBJ1-6
TGTGCCAGCAGCGCCGGGACAGCCACCTACAATGAGCAGTTCTTC,CASSAGTATYNEQFF,-,TRBD1,TRBV7-2,TRBJ2-1
TGTGCCAGCAGCTTGCCTAGCGGCACAGATACGCAGTATTTT,CASSLPSGTDTQYF,-,-,TRBV5-4,TRBJ2-3
TGTGCCAGCAGCCAAGATAGGGGGGGCCCAGCAGATACGCAGTATTTT,CASSQDRGGPADTQYF,-,-,TRBV4-2,TRBJ2-3
TGTGCCAGTAGTATAGCGTTGAACACTGAAGCTTTCTTT,CASSIALNTEAFF,-,-,TRBV19,TRBJ1-1
TGTGCCAGCAGTGATCCCCGACCGGTCGTCCTGACTTTC,CASSDPRPVVLTF,-,-,TRBV2,TRBJ2-6
TGTGCCAGTAGTATCCCCGGTGGGGGCTATGGCTACACCTTC,CASSIPGGGYGYTF,-,-,TRBV19,TRBJ1-2
TGCGCCAGCAGCCAAGATTTCCGGGCCTCCCGTGAGACCCAGTACTTC,CASSQDFRASRETQYF,-,-,TRBV4-3,TRBJ2-5
TGCGCCAGCAGTCTAGCGGGGAGCACAGATACGCAGTATTTT,CASSLAGSTDTQYF,-,TRBD2,TRBV10-2,TRBJ2-3
TGTGCCAGCAGTGAGGTGATCACCTACGAGCAGTACTTC,CASSEVITYEQYF,-,-,TRBV6-1,TRBJ2-7
TGTGCCAGCAGTCCGACAGGGGACTATGGCTACACCTTC,CASSPTGDYGYTF,-,TRBD1,TRBV6-6,TRBJ1-2
TGTGCCAGTAGCTACAGGTTGAATCAGCCCCAGCATTTT,CASSYRLNQPQHF,-,-,TRBV19,TRBJ1-5
TGTGCCAGCACCAACTTGGAAGAGACCCAGTACTTC,CASTNLEETQYF,-,-,TRBV5-5,TRBJ2-5
TGTGCGGAGGGGGAAAAAGCCGGGGGGAAAGCTTTCTTT,CAEGEKAGGKAFF,few,-,TRBV30,TRBJ1-1
TGTGCCTGGAGACTGGACAGGGGTCCCTACGAGCAGTACTTC,CAWRLDRGPYEQYF,-,TRBD1,TRBV30,TRBJ2-7
TGCGCCAGCAGCCCGGGGGGCGGGAGCTCCTCCTACGAGCAGTACTTC,CASSPGGGSSSYEQYF,-,-,TRBV4-1,TRBJ2-7
TGTGCCAGCAGCCCACGGGGGTTGCGTACCGGGGAGCTGTTTTTT,CASSPRGLRTGELFF,-,-,TRBV6-1,TRBJ2-2
TGTGCCAGCTCCATTTTAGCGTCACGCCCAGAGACCCAGTACTTC,CASSILASRPETQYF,-,-,TRBV6-5,TRBJ2-5
TGCGCCAGCAGCTTGGGGGGCTACGAGCAGTACTTC,CASSLGGYEQYF,-,-,TRBV5-1,TRBJ2-7
TGCGCCAGCAGCCCCAGGGGACAGGGTTTGGACGAGCAGTACTTC,CASSPRGQGLDEQYF,-,TRBD1,TRBV5-1,TRBJ2-7
TGTGCCAGCAGCTCCTACCTGAACACTGAAGCTTTCTTT,CASSSYLNTEAFF,-,-,TRBV7-2,TRBJ1-1
TGCGCCAGCGGCACCGGGACAGGGGTTACCGGGGAGCTGTTTTTT,CASGTGTGVTGELFF,-,TRBD1,TRBV5-1,TRBJ2-2
TGTGCCAGCAGCTTAGATGAGGGGGGTAGGCGGCTGTACTTC,CASSLDEGGRRLYF,-,-,TRBV11-2,TRBJ2-5
TGTGCCAGCAGCCAACGGCAGGGTAGGGAGACCCAGTACTTC,CASSQRQGRETQYF,-,-,TRBV4-2,TRBJ2-5
TGTGCCAGCAGCTTGCTTGGGAGTCGGGATGAGCAGTTCTTC,CASSLLGSRDEQFF,few,-,TRBV5-4,TRBJ2-1
TGTGCCAGCAGCGCGGGGACTTCCCGCACAGATACGCAGTATTTT,CASSAGTSRTDTQYF,-,-,TRBV2,TRBJ2-3
TGTGCCAGGGGGGGGCGAGGTGAAAAACTGTTTTTT,CARGGRGEKLFF,-,-,TRBV7-9,TRBJ1-4
TGTGCCAGCAGCTTCCCGGGTTCCTACAATGAGCAGTTCTTC,CASSFPGSYNEQFF,-,-,TRBV5-4,TRBJ2-1
TGTGCCAGCAGCCCACAGCGGGGGGGCACTAGAGCGGCTACGCAGTATTTT,CASSPQRGGTRAATQYF,-,TRBD2,TRBV7-2,TRBJ2-3
TGTGCCAGCAGCTTGGGACAGGGGGCCCTCATGAACACTGAAGCTTTCTTT,CASSLGQGALMNTEAFF,few,TRBD1,TRBV5-4,TRBJ1-1
TGCGCCAGCAGTTTGGCTAGCGGGAGTATGAACGAGCAGTACTTC,CASSLASGSMNEQYF,medium-sized,TRBD2,TRBV10-1,TRBJ2-7
TGTGCCAGTAGTAAAACAGGGATCGGAGCTAACTATGGCTACACCTTC,CASSKTGIGANYGYTF,-,-,TRBV19,TRBJ1-2
TGCGCCAGCAGCCAAGAGAGCGGGGGGGCATACGAGCAGTACTTC,CASSQESGGAYEQYF,-,TRBD2,TRBV4-3,TRBJ2-7
TGTGCCAGCAGCTTAGGACGGGCAGGGCCTAGCACAGATACGCAGTATTTT,CASSLGRAGPSTDTQYF,-,-,TRBV7-2,TRBJ2-3
TGCAGCGTTGCTCTAGGATCCCTGAACACCGGGGAGCTGTTTTTT,CSVALGSLNTGELFF,-,-,TRBV29-1,TRBJ2-2
TGTGCCAGCACCTTGACAGGAGATCAGCCCCAGCATTTT,CASTLTGDQPQHF,once,-,TRBV2,TRBJ1-5
TGCAGTGGGGCTAGTAGGACTGAAGCTTTCTTT,CSGASRTEAFF,-,-,TRBV20-1,TRBJ1-1
TGCAGCGTTGCGACAGGGGTCAACACTGAAGCTTTCTTT,CSVATGVNTEAFF,-,TRBD1,TRBV29-1,TRBJ1-1
TGTGCCAGCAGCTCGGGACTAGCGGGGTTGACAGATACGCAGTATTTT,CASSSGLAGLTDTQYF,-,TRBD2,TRBV11-2,TRBJ2-3
TGTGCCAGCAGCCAAATGCCGTTGGGGGATAATGAAAAACTGTTTTTT,CASSQMPLGDNEKLFF,-,-,TRBV14,TRBJ1-4
TGTGCCAGCAGCTTGGCCGGAGGGAGGGCCAAAAACATTCAGTACTTC,CASSLAGGRAKNIQYF,-,-,TRBV5-4,TRBJ2-4